The clone carrying this T cell receptor (beta chain) was observed a few times. The data were taken from a study of T cell changes during pregnancy in multiple sclerosis. The CDR3 is made up of 15 amino acids. V was cut by 1 base and J by 1 base, with 10 bases left in between. Germline lookup yields CDR1 LGHNA and CDR2 YNFKEQ. TCRdb keeps only in-frame clones here, not all; method: immunoSEQ multiplex PCR. The data show 20,000 or so clones, roughly 85% seen once. The genes are TRBV4-2 and TRBJ1-1; unclear D gene. This material consisted of CD8+ T cells from peripheral blood mononuclear cells, taken in the third trimester of pregnancy. The sequence came from a female donor in good health, enrolled as a control in a pregnancy study. This chain's CDR3 is CASSQGGLGNTEAFF. In nucleotides, the CDR3 is TGTGCCAGCAGCCAAGGAGGCCTTGGGAACACTGAAGCTTTCTTT.